A selection of T cell receptor beta chains follows, all from one sample in a study of shared clonotypes between healthy human individuals. Sequencing used immunoSEQ multiplex PCR; TCRdb keeps in-frame clones, though not all of them. The data contain nearly 1 million clones, around 80% of them singletons. Sequencing used memory CD4+ T cells sorted from blood. The receptors come from a man younger than 30 in good health. Both conserved end residues are part of each CDR3. Each record gives: clone size, J gene, D gene, V gene, CDR3 DNA, CDR3 protein. A D gene is named only where the DNA matches it firmly. Expanded clones get a size class; other rows say once, few or many, or leave the size out.

>.|TRBJ2-3|.|TRBV9
TGTGCCAGCAGCGTGAGGCAGGGAGCAGATACGCAGTATTTT
CASSVRQGADTQYF
>.|TRBJ1-1|.|TRBV5-1
TGCGCCAGCAGCTTACGGTCGGGACCCACTAACACTGAAGCTTTCTTT
CASSLRSGPTNTEAFF
>.|TRBJ1-6|.|TRBV19
TGTGCCACCACAGCGAGCAGGGCTGGGTCACCCCTCCACTTT
CATTASRAGSPLHF
>.|TRBJ1-1|.|TRBV5-6
TGTGCCAGCAGCTGGGAGGGGTTTGGCACTGAAGCTTTCTTT
CASSWEGFGTEAFF
>.|TRBJ2-2|TRBD2|TRBV10-3
TGTGCCATCAGGCTGACTAGCGGGGGGAACACCGGGGAGCTGTTTTTT
CAIRLTSGGNTGELFF
>.|TRBJ2-3|.|TRBV6-5
TGTGCCAGCAGTTACTCTGGGCCGGGTTCGGATACGCAGTATTTT
CASSYSGPGSDTQYF
>.|TRBJ2-7|TRBD1|TRBV10-1
TGCGCCAGCAGCCGGGACAGGGGTTCCTACGAGCAGTACTTC
CASSRDRGSYEQYF
>.|TRBJ1-3|.|TRBV20-1
TGCAGTGCTAGTTACGGAAACACCATATATTTT
CSASYGNTIYF
>few|TRBJ1-1|TRBD1|TRBV5-1
TGCGCCAGCAGCCCCACAGGGGCTCGTATGAACACTGAAGCTTTCTTT
CASSPTGARMNTEAFF
>.|TRBJ1-6|.|TRBV19
TGTGCCAGTAGTATAGAGGACGGTTCCTATAATTCACCCCTCCACTTT
CASSIEDGSYNSPLHF
>few|TRBJ2-7|TRBD1|TRBV7-9
TGTGCCAGCAGCGCCCGGACAGGGAGTGGGTCCTACGAGCAGTACTTC
CASSARTGSGSYEQYF
>.|TRBJ2-2|TRBD1|TRBV10-1
TGCGCCAGCAGTCGACGTCCCGGGACAGCCACCGGGGAGCTGTTTTTT
CASSRRPGTATGELFF
>once|TRBJ2-2|.|TRBV6-1
TGTGCCAGCAAGGGCGCGAACACCGGGGAGCTGTTTTTT
CASKGANTGELFF
>.|TRBJ2-2|.|TRBV5-5
TGTGCCAGCAGCTTCACGGTCGCCGGGGAGCTGTTTTTT
CASSFTVAGELFF
>once|TRBJ2-1|TRBD2|TRBV5-1
TGCGCCAGCAGCCCTCGGGGGGTCCTCTCCTACAATGAGCAGTTCTTC
CASSPRGVLSYNEQFF
>.|TRBJ2-3|TRBD2|TRBV6-5
TGTGCCAGCAGGCGTAGCGGGGGAGAAGATACGCAGTATTTT
CASRRSGGEDTQYF
>.|TRBJ2-7|.|TRBV5-1
TGCGCCAGCAGCCCGCCTGCAACGGACGAGCAGTACTTC
CASSPPATDEQYF
>.|TRBJ2-7|.|TRBV30
TGTGCCTGGAGCCCTCCAAGATTGGAGCAGTACTTC
CAWSPPRLEQYF
>.|TRBJ2-7|.|TRBV11-2
TGTGCCAGCAGCTCCGGCGCCGGGTTTCCCTACGAGCAGTACTTC
CASSSGAGFPYEQYF